The rows below give T cell receptor beta chains drawn from one sample of a study of T cell changes during pregnancy in multiple sclerosis. Some clones are missing from TCRdb's copy, which holds only in-frame ones; the method was immunoSEQ multiplex PCR. The table lists 41,000 or so clones, 90% of them singletons, with 5.5% to 8% in the top ten. The sequencing used CD8+ T cells from peripheral blood mononuclear cells, collected in the third trimester of pregnancy. These receptors were taken from a female donor with multiple sclerosis, enrolled in a pregnancy study. Both conserved end residues are part of each CDR3. Each record gives: clone size, V gene, J gene, D gene, CDR3 protein, CDR3 DNA. The D gene is left open where the match is weak. A clone size is listed for some rows: how often the clone was seen (once, few, many), or a class if it is expanded.

abundance: .
v_gene: TRBV4-3
j_gene: TRBJ1-6
d_gene: .
CDR3aa: CASSQEIPGAEDNSPLHF
CDR3nt: TGCGCCAGCAGCCAAGAGATCCCAGGGGCGGAAGATAATTCACCCCTCCACTTT

abundance: .
v_gene: TRBV28
j_gene: TRBJ1-2
d_gene: .
CDR3aa: CASSLSVDYGYTF
CDR3nt: TGTGCCAGCAGTTTATCGGTAGACTATGGCTACACCTTC

abundance: .
v_gene: TRBV4-1
j_gene: TRBJ2-7
d_gene: .
CDR3aa: CASSQDVRTAPVDYEQYF
CDR3nt: TGCGCCAGCAGCCAAGATGTAAGAACAGCCCCGGTGGATTACGAGCAGTACTTC

abundance: .
v_gene: TRBV19
j_gene: TRBJ2-3
d_gene: .
CDR3aa: CASSIRDSYTDTQYF
CDR3nt: TGTGCCAGTAGTATCCGGGACTCCTACACAGATACGCAGTATTTT

abundance: .
v_gene: TRBV2
j_gene: TRBJ1-2
d_gene: .
CDR3aa: CASSEENEQNYGYTF
CDR3nt: TGTGCCAGCAGTGAAGAAAATGAACAGAACTATGGCTACACCTTC

abundance: .
v_gene: TRBV27
j_gene: TRBJ2-1
d_gene: TRBD2
CDR3aa: CASRLTSGGAVYNEQFF
CDR3nt: TGTGCCAGCAGGTTGACTAGCGGGGGGGCGGTGTATAATGAGCAGTTCTTC

abundance: .
v_gene: TRBV4-1
j_gene: TRBJ1-1
d_gene: TRBD1
CDR3aa: CASSQGEQGAIGVNTEAFF
CDR3nt: TGCGCCAGCAGCCAAGGGGAACAGGGGGCGATTGGGGTGAACACTGAAGCTTTCTTT

abundance: .
v_gene: TRBV7-9
j_gene: TRBJ1-2
d_gene: .
CDR3aa: CASSSGGGRKGNYGYTF
CDR3nt: TGTGCCAGCAGCTCCGGGGGAGGGAGGAAGGGGAACTATGGCTACACCTTC

abundance: many
v_gene: TRBV5-1
j_gene: TRBJ1-1
d_gene: .
CDR3aa: CASSLIFFVRTEAFF
CDR3nt: TGCGCCAGCAGCTTGATCTTCTTCGTTCGGACTGAAGCTTTCTTT

abundance: .
v_gene: TRBV10-3
j_gene: TRBJ1-1
d_gene: .
CDR3aa: CAISEGRGLNTEAFF
CDR3nt: TGTGCCATCAGTGAGGGCAGGGGATTGAACACTGAAGCTTTCTTT

abundance: .
v_gene: TRBV5-1
j_gene: TRBJ2-3
d_gene: TRBD1
CDR3aa: CASSWGQKTTDTQYF
CDR3nt: TGCGCCAGCAGCTGGGGACAGAAGACCACAGATACGCAGTATTTT

abundance: .
v_gene: TRBV9
j_gene: TRBJ2-3
d_gene: .
CDR3aa: CASSVEEGLGTDTQYF
CDR3nt: TGTGCCAGCAGCGTAGAGGAGGGGTTGGGGACAGATACGCAGTATTTT

abundance: .
v_gene: TRBV28
j_gene: TRBJ2-7
d_gene: TRBD1
CDR3aa: CASSSTGTGHHEQYF
CDR3nt: TGTGCCAGCAGTTCAACCGGGACAGGGCACCACGAGCAGTACTTC

abundance: .
v_gene: TRBV9
j_gene: TRBJ2-1
d_gene: TRBD2
CDR3aa: CASSVASGGPNEQFF
CDR3nt: TGTGCCAGCAGCGTAGCCAGCGGGGGCCCCAATGAGCAGTTCTTC

abundance: .
v_gene: TRBV6-5
j_gene: TRBJ1-2
d_gene: .
CDR3aa: CASSPPPGGSYGYTF
CDR3nt: TGTGCCAGCAGTCCCCCCCCCGGGGGTAGCTATGGCTACACCTTC

abundance: once
v_gene: TRBV30
j_gene: TRBJ1-2
d_gene: .
CDR3aa: CAWGVGHTYGYTF
CDR3nt: TGTGCCTGGGGGGTGGGACATACGTATGGCTACACCTTC

abundance: .
v_gene: TRBV19
j_gene: TRBJ2-1
d_gene: .
CDR3aa: CASSIRGPGVNEQFF
CDR3nt: TGTGCCAGTAGTATACGAGGTCCAGGGGTCAATGAGCAGTTCTTC

abundance: .
v_gene: TRBV9
j_gene: TRBJ2-2
d_gene: .
CDR3aa: CASSADISLGAGAGELFF
CDR3nt: TGTGCCAGCAGCGCCGACATCTCCCTAGGCGCCGGGGCCGGGGAGCTGTTTTTT

abundance: .
v_gene: TRBV4-2
j_gene: TRBJ1-1
d_gene: TRBD1
CDR3aa: CASSPGQGVTEAFF
CDR3nt: TGTGCCAGCAGCCCCGGACAGGGTGTTACTGAAGCTTTCTTT

abundance: .
v_gene: TRBV25-1
j_gene: TRBJ2-3
d_gene: TRBD1
CDR3aa: CASSGVLGTGYPDTQYF
CDR3nt: TGTGCCAGCAGTGGGGTCCTCGGGACAGGGTATCCAGATACGCAGTATTTT

abundance: .
v_gene: TRBV10-2
j_gene: TRBJ2-1
d_gene: TRBD2
CDR3aa: CASSSGLANEQFF
CDR3nt: TGCGCCAGCAGTTCCGGACTAGCCAATGAGCAGTTCTTC

abundance: .
v_gene: TRBV11-2
j_gene: TRBJ2-7
d_gene: TRBD1
CDR3aa: CASSLTGVDEQYF
CDR3nt: TGTGCCAGCAGCTTGACAGGGGTGGACGAGCAGTACTTC

abundance: .
v_gene: TRBV2
j_gene: TRBJ1-1
d_gene: .
CDR3aa: CASSEAGALTEAFF
CDR3nt: TGTGCCAGCAGTGAAGCGGGGGCCCTCACTGAAGCTTTCTTT

abundance: .
v_gene: TRBV5-1
j_gene: TRBJ2-3
d_gene: TRBD2
CDR3aa: CASSLVSGGEGDTQYF
CDR3nt: TGCGCCAGCAGCTTGGTCAGCGGGGGAGAGGGAGATACGCAGTATTTT

abundance: .
v_gene: TRBV5-5
j_gene: TRBJ1-5
d_gene: .
CDR3aa: CASSLEPGTVSQPQHF
CDR3nt: TGTGCCAGCAGCTTGGAACCCGGGACTGTGAGTCAGCCCCAGCATTTT

abundance: .
v_gene: TRBV7-3
j_gene: TRBJ2-1
d_gene: .
CDR3aa: CASSLTYYNEQFF
CDR3nt: TGTGCCAGCAGCTTAACCTACTACAATGAGCAGTTCTTC

abundance: .
v_gene: TRBV15
j_gene: TRBJ2-7
d_gene: .
CDR3aa: CATSGRPRGLGQYF
CDR3nt: TGTGCCACCAGCGGACGGCCGCGAGGGTTAGGGCAGTACTTC

abundance: .
v_gene: TRBV7-2
j_gene: TRBJ2-3
d_gene: TRBD2
CDR3aa: CASSLWASGGLSTDTQYF
CDR3nt: TGTGCCAGCAGCTTATGGGCTAGCGGGGGCCTTAGCACAGATACGCAGTATTTT

abundance: .
v_gene: TRBV2
j_gene: TRBJ2-3
d_gene: TRBD2
CDR3aa: CASKREGTDTQYF
CDR3nt: TGTGCCAGCAAGCGGGAGGGCACAGATACGCAGTATTTT

abundance: .
v_gene: TRBV28
j_gene: TRBJ1-1
d_gene: TRBD1
CDR3aa: CASSSPGTGSGSTEAFF
CDR3nt: TGTGCCAGCAGTTCCCCCGGGACAGGGTCAGGTAGCACTGAAGCTTTCTTT

abundance: .
v_gene: TRBV28
j_gene: TRBJ2-2
d_gene: .
CDR3aa: CASSLWDRNTGELFF
CDR3nt: TGTGCCAGCAGTTTATGGGACAGGAACACCGGGGAGCTGTTTTTT

abundance: few
v_gene: TRBV6-4
j_gene: TRBJ2-3
d_gene: TRBD2
CDR3aa: CASSARAGGTDTQYF
CDR3nt: TGTGCCAGCAGTGCTCGGGCGGGGGGCACAGATACGCAGTATTTT

abundance: .
v_gene: TRBV9
j_gene: TRBJ2-7
d_gene: TRBD2
CDR3aa: CASSPSSGSSYEQYF
CDR3nt: TGTGCCAGCAGCCCGTCTAGCGGGAGCTCCTACGAGCAGTACTTC

abundance: .
v_gene: TRBV27
j_gene: TRBJ2-1
d_gene: .
CDR3aa: CASGGRTAFNEQFF
CDR3nt: TGTGCCAGTGGGGGCCGGACAGCGTTTAATGAGCAGTTCTTC

abundance: .
v_gene: TRBV19
j_gene: TRBJ1-6
d_gene: .
CDR3aa: CASSSLTENSPLHF
CDR3nt: TGTGCCAGTAGTAGCCTGACAGAGAATTCACCCCTCCACTTT

abundance: .
v_gene: TRBV6-5
j_gene: TRBJ1-4
d_gene: .
CDR3aa: CASRGGTNEKLFF
CDR3nt: TGTGCCAGCAGGGGAGGAACTAATGAAAAACTGTTTTTT

abundance: .
v_gene: TRBV4-3
j_gene: TRBJ2-7
d_gene: .
CDR3aa: CASSQDLMEQAEQYF
CDR3nt: TGCGCCAGCAGCCAAGATCTAATGGAACAGGCCGAGCAGTACTTC

abundance: .
v_gene: TRBV5-4
j_gene: TRBJ2-2
d_gene: TRBD2
CDR3aa: CASSRLAGATGELFF
CDR3nt: TGTGCCAGCAGCCGACTAGCGGGAGCCACCGGGGAGCTGTTTTTT

abundance: few
v_gene: TRBV7-9
j_gene: TRBJ1-1
d_gene: .
CDR3aa: CASSSLGSQQAEAFF
CDR3nt: TGTGCCAGCAGCTCCCTCGGGTCCCAACAGGCTGAAGCTTTCTTT

abundance: .
v_gene: TRBV9
j_gene: TRBJ2-3
d_gene: TRBD2
CDR3aa: CASSVGWGGDDTQYF
CDR3nt: TGTGCCAGCAGCGTAGGATGGGGAGGGGACGATACGCAGTATTTT

abundance: .
v_gene: TRBV6-6
j_gene: TRBJ2-5
d_gene: TRBD1
CDR3aa: CASRPAPGQRKETQYF
CDR3nt: TGTGCCAGCAGACCAGCCCCGGGACAGCGGAAAGAGACCCAGTACTTC

abundance: .
v_gene: TRBV4-1
j_gene: TRBJ2-7
d_gene: .
CDR3aa: CASSPSAPGPYEQYF
CDR3nt: TGCGCCAGCAGCCCTAGCGCTCCGGGCCCCTACGAGCAGTACTTC

abundance: .
v_gene: TRBV7-9
j_gene: TRBJ1-1
d_gene: .
CDR3aa: CASSPTGGAVEAFF
CDR3nt: TGTGCCAGCAGCCCAACGGGGGGGGCGGTTGAAGCTTTCTTT